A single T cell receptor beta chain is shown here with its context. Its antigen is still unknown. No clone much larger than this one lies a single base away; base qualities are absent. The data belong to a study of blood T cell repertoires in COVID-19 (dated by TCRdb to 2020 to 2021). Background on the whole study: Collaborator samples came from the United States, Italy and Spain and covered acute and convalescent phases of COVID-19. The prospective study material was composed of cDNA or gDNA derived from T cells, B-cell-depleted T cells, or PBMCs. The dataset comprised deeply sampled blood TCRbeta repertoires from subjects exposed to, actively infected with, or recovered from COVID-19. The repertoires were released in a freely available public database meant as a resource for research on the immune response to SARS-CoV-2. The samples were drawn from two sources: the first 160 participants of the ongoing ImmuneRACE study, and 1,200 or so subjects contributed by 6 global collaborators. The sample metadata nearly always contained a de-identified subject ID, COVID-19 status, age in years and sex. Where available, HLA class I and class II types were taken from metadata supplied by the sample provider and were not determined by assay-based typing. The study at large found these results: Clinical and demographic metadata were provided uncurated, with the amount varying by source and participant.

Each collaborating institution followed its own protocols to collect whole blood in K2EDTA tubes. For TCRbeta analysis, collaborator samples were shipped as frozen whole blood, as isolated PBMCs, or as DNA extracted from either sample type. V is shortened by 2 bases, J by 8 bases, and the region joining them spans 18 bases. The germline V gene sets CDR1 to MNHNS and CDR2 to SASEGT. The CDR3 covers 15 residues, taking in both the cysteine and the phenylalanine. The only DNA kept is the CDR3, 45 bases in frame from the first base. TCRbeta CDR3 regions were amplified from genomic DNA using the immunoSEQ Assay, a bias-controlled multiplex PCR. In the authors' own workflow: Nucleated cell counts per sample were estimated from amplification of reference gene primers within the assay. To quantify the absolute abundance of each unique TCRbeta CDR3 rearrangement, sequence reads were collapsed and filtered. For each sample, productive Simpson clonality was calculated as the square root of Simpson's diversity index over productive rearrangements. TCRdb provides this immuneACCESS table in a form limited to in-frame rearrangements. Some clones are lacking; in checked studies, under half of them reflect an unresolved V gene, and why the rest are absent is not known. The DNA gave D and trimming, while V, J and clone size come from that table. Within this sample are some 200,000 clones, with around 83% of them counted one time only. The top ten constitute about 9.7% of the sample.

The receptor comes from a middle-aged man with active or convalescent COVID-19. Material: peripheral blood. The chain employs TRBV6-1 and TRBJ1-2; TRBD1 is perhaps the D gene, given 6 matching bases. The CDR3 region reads CASSEPGHSLSGYTF. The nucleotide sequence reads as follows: TGTGCCAGCAGTGAACCGGGACATAGCCTCTCAGGCTACACCTTC.